The present T cell receptor beta chain was sequenced within a study of vaccination effects on CD4 cells after COVID-19. Study-level background: Two doses of either BNT162b2 or mRNA-1273 were given to each participant. Sampling occurred 16 days and one week pre-vaccination in a couple of convalescent patients.

TCRdb's copy holds only in-frame clones and misses some; the assay was immunoSEQ multiplex PCR. The sample contains around 75,000 clones, around 72% of which appear only once. Sequencing in the ViraFEST assay came after antigen-specific CD4+ T cells had been expanded with viral peptide pools, which were used to stimulate PBMC. Having been cultured for less than 12 days, the cells underwent CD4+ T cell isolation. The person acquired a PCR-confirmed SARS-CoV-2 infection between March and December 2020. Trimming removed 5 bases from V and 5 bases from J; junction bases left unmatched: 10. This CDR3 region has 15 residues. The germline V gene encodes CDR1 LGHDT and CDR2 YNNKEL (reference sequence). In its sample, this clone was seen a few times. Its specificity is not known.

The sample in question was CD4+ T cells from PBMCs cultured with HIV peptides, obtained before COVID-19 vaccination. Documented subset: HIV-1 Nef peptide pool negative control/reference culture. The gene calls are TRBV3-1 (or the pseudogene TRBV3-2) and TRBJ2-5; 8 bases line up with TRBD1. This sequence was found in a human donor who had a prior SARS-CoV-2 infection. As DNA, the CDR3 is TGTGCCAGCAGCATAGGACAGGGTCGGCTTGAGACCCAGTACTTC. Its protein product is CASSIGQGRLETQYF.